This T cell receptor (beta chain) was retrieved from a study of T cells in Graves' hyperthyroidism and ophthalmopathy. Germline values: CDR1 DFQATT, CDR2 SNEGSKA (reference sequence). The trim removed 3 bases at V and 4 bases at J, leaving 6 bases unmatched. CDR3 size: 15 residues. Amplified TCR beta CDR3 regions came from RNA transcripts. An initial round of RT-PCR targeting the TCR CDR3 relied on the HTBI primer set. TCRdb recomputed calls from the multiplex PCR reads with MiXCR, one row per CDR3 protein. The sample holds about 340,000 distinct CDR3 sequences, approximately 22% seen once. Each patient was aged 18 to 65 and had newly diagnosed hyperthyroidism of under 2 months' duration. Thyroid ultrasound and orbital computed tomography, with clinical symptoms and serum thyroxine and TRAb, informed diagnoses.

The chain couples TRBV20-1 to TRBJ2-6; 7 nucleotides align to TRBD2. The material sequenced was blood. The origin of this receptor is a woman between 50 and 59 years old with Graves' hyperthyroidism. Written as DNA, the CDR3 is TGCAGTGCTAGGGTGGGGGGGTCAGGGGCCAACGTCCTGACTTTC. It yields the protein CSARVGGSGANVLTF.